Given below is one TCR beta chain in context. Its antigen has not been determined. No much larger clone exists at a distance of one base, and base qualities are not known. The sample comes from a study of cytomegalovirus exposure and HLA in healthy donors (TCRdb year 2017). With regard to the full study: An earlier analysis of under 600 of the donors reported more than 250 Gb of sequence data and approximately 110 million unique TCR beta sequences from roughly 180 million T cells. HLA typing covered class I and class II loci at four-digit resolution. To study patterns of TCR occurrence, a later analysis re-analyzed previously published TCR beta repertoires from around 700 donors and added high-resolution HLA genotyping. Of the roughly 400 genotyped donors, about 84% fell in the genetic ancestry cluster associated with self-reported Caucasian donors. Among some 400 genotyped donors of the cohort, an average of 235,054 unique TCR beta nucleotide sequences were sequenced per donor, around a sixth of them non-productive. In the later analysis, no new phenotypic data were used to find candidate immune exposures; instead, reliance was placed on TCR beta sequences and their occurrence across donors. The study profiled the T cell repertoires of around 700 subjects by immunosequencing and related them to cytomegalovirus serostatus. An earlier analysis of 587 of the donors used high-throughput TCR beta sequencing to judge whether each TCR beta V gene segment behaved as functional or pseudogenic. The study aimed to test whether cataloging public T cell receptors could reveal signatures of past pathogen exposure. Donor age, sex, ethnicity and CMV serostatus were compiled together with the repertoire data. All discovery cohort repertoires had been generated using a single sequencing platform. A separate validation cohort of over a hundred different subjects was used in addition to the roughly 620-subject first cohort. Approximately 300 gigabases of sequencing data and around 90 million unique TCR sequences made up an early release that covered 500 to 650 HLA-typed donors. Four to six DR-DQ haplotypes were handled as single units for association and clustering, since linkage in the cohort was strong. Genome-wide SNP genotypes for about 65% of the 666 donors were used in a later genetic analysis, which treated that subset as a discovery cohort. The number of donors typed differed by locus, with about 629-630 for A, B, C, DRB1 and DQB1, around 500 for DQA1, about 610 for DPA1, and roughly 450 for DPB1. To predict cytomegalovirus infection status, the study combined high-throughput TCR immunosequencing, statistical association of individual TCRs with disease status, and machine learning.

Cut back by 0 bases and 1 base, the V and J ends lie 12 bases apart. CDR1 is given as SGHNT and CDR2 as YYREEE, both from the germline V gene (reference sequence). Reading from cysteine to phenylalanine, the CDR3 counts 16 amino acids. Left in the record is the CDR3 DNA by itself, 48 bases read in frame from the first base. The cohort consisted of approximately 670 healthy bone marrow donors. At the time of sampling, every cohort member was nominally healthy, though immune exposures that went unrecorded were likely present. The donor tested CMV seronegative, placing the donor among the roughly 340 seronegative members of the cohort. A peripheral blood sample was collected from each donor, and TCR beta sequencing was performed on peripheral blood mononuclear cells. Genomic DNA extraction from the blood cell samples was performed with the Qiagen DNeasy Blood Extraction Kit. Overall study outcomes, separate from this receptor: The presence/absence analyses assumed that sequencing depth was roughly uniform across donors, and that assumption may not be true. It was suggested by the authors that the approach could potentially be generalized to other disease states and immunological phenotypes. Because counts were too low, some 17 rarely observed V segments, including chromosome 9 orphons, were left out of the earlier analysis of 587 of the donors. Some IMGT-functional V segments, including TRBV6-2 and TRBV6-3, could not be told apart with the 87-base-pair reads, so those segments were excluded. According to a later genetic analysis, donors in an Asian-associated ancestry cluster had fewer N-insertions in productive TCRs than the approximately 610-donor mean. Assigning TCR associations to individual alleles was difficult when HLA alleles, especially DR and DQ, strongly co-occurred. In a later analysis, HLA-associated TCR beta chains showed more clonal expansion and lower generation probabilities than non-associated chains that were equally common. In both the original and validation cohorts, the classifier was reported to diagnose cytomegalovirus status with high specificity and sensitivity. Because some donors lacked HLA typing at each locus, the association tests relied only on the typed subset. In an earlier analysis of approximately 600 of the donors, most TCR beta V segments were observed in productive rearrangements about 87% or about 30% of the time, broadly matching IMGT annotations. Correlated functional status among segregating V segments might reflect linkage disequilibrium, but an unknown experimental factor could not be ruled out. In this cohort, only TCR beta chains were sequenced, and detectable features were limited by the absence of alpha or paired-chain data. In vitro tests confirmed that a few of the cytomegalovirus-associated TCR beta chains recognize cytomegalovirus antigens. An association between a missense DCLRE1C variant and V-gene and J-gene trimming of TCR beta chains was found in a later genetic analysis and replicated in an independent cohort. A further reported finding was that TCR beta sequences accurately predicted the HLA-A and HLA-B alleles for most subjects in the first cohort. CMV serostatus was the only immune exposure information available for the cohort. A cluster of highly shared sequence variants was judged likely to represent a technical artifact of the sequencing pipeline. A later analysis associated about 18,000 TCR beta sequences with specific HLA alleles at a false discovery rate of 0.05. The study listed 150 to 200 TCR beta chains as associated with cytomegalovirus. Most TCR sequences were seen in very few donors, while some public TCRs were found in many individuals. In a later analysis, TCR association rates were found to vary across HLA loci, with the most associated TCRs seen for DRB1 alleles and the fewest for HLA-C alleles. In a later analysis, several top co-occurrence clusters were reported to appear linked to parvovirus B19, influenza, CMV and Epstein-Barr virus. In a later analysis, most CMV-associated TCR beta chains were found to appear HLA-restricted, with HLA associations seemingly driven largely by CMV exposure.

Library prep was done by the immunoSEQ multiplex PCR assay. The multiplex PCR relied on a mix of 60 forward primers for TCR Vbeta segments and 13 reverse primers for TCR Jbeta segments. The CDR3 region of rearranged TCR beta genes was amplified from genomic DNA with a multiplex PCR assay. On the Illumina HiSeq System, the amplified TCR beta libraries were sequenced as 87-base-pair reads. The authors' pipeline ran thus. Across the 700 or so repertoires, a later analysis counted some 81 million unique TCR beta chains, around 11 million of which were shared by at least two donors. Raw reads were error-corrected and collapsed into unique sequences with a nearest-neighbor algorithm that merged closely related sequences to remove PCR and sequencing errors. V, D and J gene segments were assigned by aligning CDR3 sequences to IMGT reference sequences. For a sequence to be retained, at least a six-nucleotide match to both a V gene segment and a J gene segment was required. Rearrangements were classified as productive when the CDR3 lacked stop codons and remained in frame with V and J, and all other rearrangements were classified as non-productive. CDR3 was defined by IMGT convention, running from the second conserved V-encoded cysteine to the conserved J-encoded phenylalanine. Sequences without an unambiguous match to a single V gene segment were excluded from the earlier analysis of over 500 of the donors. In an earlier analysis of several hundred of the donors, V segments were called functional above 56.7% productive rearrangements and were called segregating when the between-donor standard deviation exceeded 5%. A statistical classification framework was built for diagnosing cytomegalovirus status from the catalog of TCR beta chain sequences. V and J gene assignment, in a later analysis, came from comparing TCR nucleotide sequences with IMGT/GENE-DB human TR gene sequences. A later analysis assigned CDR3 sequences and most-parsimonious VDJ recombination scenarios with the TCRdist pipeline. A later analysis defined each TCR beta chain by its CDR3 amino acid sequence plus V-gene family, and excluded reads lacking a unique V-gene family. To address suspected cross-contamination and a sequencing artifact, a later analysis removed over 500 highly shared, low-generation-probability nucleotide sequences. In a later analysis, a clonal expansion index was calculated for each public chain from normalized within-repertoire ranks of inferred template counts. Generation probabilities in a later analysis came from a VDJ recombination model fitted to out-of-frame rearrangements, and those results were checked against IGoR. Hypergeometric tests were used in a later analysis to score TCR-TCR, TCR-HLA and TCR-CMV co-occurrence, with a repertoire-size bias correction applied to the TCR pairs. A later analysis estimated false discovery rates by permuting HLA or CMV assignments 20 times. In a later analysis, co-occurring TCRs were grouped using DBSCAN, and TCRdist sequence similarity was added for clustering within HLA-allele-positive subsets. Repertoires with fewer than 30,000 or more than 120,000 public chains were left out of co-occurrence clustering, as were five repertoires with anomalous nucleotide sharing. TCRdb limited this immuneACCESS table to in-frame rearrangements with V and J called. A share of clones is missing; checked studies link under half to unresolved V genes, and the rest is unexplained. The DNA gave D and trimming, while V, J and clone size come from that table. The table for this sample lists 160,000 or so clones; roughly four fifths of them were counted only once. The ten largest account for over 1.2% of the sample.

Sequencing used PBMCs. This sequence was found in a man in his sixties in good health and CMV-seronegative. The V and J genes are TRBV5-4 and TRBJ2-3, with an unclear D gene assignment. The nucleotides read TGTGCCAGCAGCTTGGGGAGCGCCCCTGGCACAGATACGCAGTATTTT. It codes for CASSLGSAPGTDTQYF.